This T cell receptor beta chain was recovered during a study of T and B cells in COVID-19 patients. BIOMED2 TRB-A/B primer pools were used in multiplex TRB PCR. TCRdb reanalysed the multiplex PCR reads using MiXCR and keeps one entry per CDR3 protein. The data show about 500 distinct CDR3 sequences, 20% to 25% seen once. Each TRB amplification used about 250-550 ng of genomic DNA from blood. Sequenced sample: blood. These TCRs come from a human donor with active COVID-19.

In its sample, this clonotype was seen a few times. J is TRBJ1-2 and V is TRBV2, with D maybe TRBD1 (5 bases). Germline values: CDR1 SNHLY, CDR2 FYNNEI. The germline V and J ends were trimmed by 1 base and 4 bases, with 13 bases remaining between them. The CDR3 consists of 15 residues. CDR3 protein: CASSEGGPLGYGYTF. CDR3 coding DNA: TGTGCCAGCAGTGAAGGGGGACCTTTGGGCTATGGCTACACCTTC.